This entry lists 20 T cell receptor beta chains sequenced from one sample in a study of regulatory T cells in long-lasting Graves disease. Relying on iRepertoire HTBI primers and Arm-PCR of CDR3 regions, the team built TCR beta libraries. TCRdb re-analysed the multiplex PCR reads in MiXCR, keeping a single row per CDR3 protein. The data contain roughly 470,000 distinct CDR3 sequences, around 20% of them singletons. The time point denotes: persistent/refractory GD, antithyroid drugs over 5 years with positive TRAb. Making the TCR library involved RNA that had been extracted from PBMCs. Sequencing was performed on peripheral blood mononuclear cells (PBMCs), taken when the disease was refractory, from a patient treated with antithyroid drugs. Receptor source: a female donor with Graves disease.

This clonotype was seen ten or more times. The chain is built from TRBV6-1 and TRBJ2-7, with TRBD1 matching 7 bases. CDR1 MNHNS and CDR2 SASEGT come from the germline V gene. Losses at the gene ends were 5 bases for V and 0 bases for J; bases not matched to a gene: 10. The CDR3 sequence is 16 residues long. The CDR3 loop is CASSQQTGTASYEQYF. The CDR3 DNA is TGTGCCAGCAGTCAACAAACCGGGACAGCCTCCTACGAGCAGTACTTC.

This clonotype was detected only a few times. The genes are TRBV14 and TRBJ2-2, with D perhaps matching TRBD2 (5 bases). Between the trimmed V and J ends, which lost 0 bases and 6 bases, there was a span of 17 bases. Germline V gene data show CDR1 as SGHDN and CDR2 as FVKESK. There are 17 residues in the CDR3. DNA for the CDR3: TGTGCCAGCAGCCAAGATGTGAGGGAAAGAAGGTCCGGGGAGCTGTTTTTT. Protein product: CASSQDVRERRSGELFF.

V is TRBV20-1 and J is TRBJ2-7, with TRBD2 matching over 9 bases. Looked up from germline, CDR1 is DFQATT and CDR2 is SNEGSKA (reference sequence). V shed 3 bases, J shed 5 bases, and the junction held 8 bases outside the gene matches. The CDR3 is 14 residues long. CDR3 sequence: CSARGDSGSDEQYF. CDR3 DNA sequence: TGCAGTGCTAGGGGGGATAGCGGGAGCGACGAGCAGTACTTC.

A remark on this clonotype: This likely came from a read error, as a far larger clone is one base away. V is TRBV27 and J is TRBJ2-5; D gene ambiguous. This CDR3 has 14 amino acids. The V gene lost 3 bases and the J gene lost 0 bases, with 8 bases spanning the gap. CDR1 MNHEY and CDR2 SMNVEV come from the germline V gene (reference sequence). The CDR3 DNA is TGTGCCAGCAGTTTTTTGGGGTACCAAGAGACCCAGTACTTC. Translated: CASSFLGYQETQYF.

This chain uses TRBV5-1 with TRBJ1-1; D not certain. V lost 2 bases, J lost 6 bases, and 17 bases lay in between. This CDR3 spans 15 amino acids. The V gene's germline CDR1 is SGHRS and CDR2 YFSETQ. CDR3 loop: CASSFNADRPSEAFF. CDR3 DNA: TGCGCCAGCAGCTTTAATGCGGATAGGCCTTCTGAAGCTTTCTTT.

This clonotype was observed at least ten times. The V and J genes are TRBV2 and TRBJ2-4, with D perhaps matching TRBD1 (6 bases). The CDR3 spans 16 residues. The germline V gene encodes CDR1 SNHLY and CDR2 FYNNEI. Trimming stripped 5 bases from V and 0 bases from J, with 14 bases between. CDR3 sequence: CASSYRAILAKNIQYF. The CDR3 bases are TGTGCCAGCAGTTACAGGGCTATCCTAGCCAAAAACATTCAGTACTTC.

This clonotype was seen repeatedly, ten times or more. The rearrangement uses TRBV2 and TRBJ1-1, with D possibly TRBD1 on 5 matching bases. The length of the CDR3 is 11 residues. Germline V gene lookup returns CDR1 SNHLY and CDR2 FYNNEI. The V and J ends lost 7 bases and 7 bases respectively, with 10 bases between them. The chain's CDR3 is CASIAGVEAFF. The CDR3 DNA reads as TGTGCCAGCATAGCGGGGGTTGAAGCTTTCTTT.

This clonotype was detected only a few times. The genes are TRBV5-4 and TRBJ2-4; 7 bases align to TRBD2. V trimming: 0 bases; J trimming: 4 bases; junction bases outside the gene matches: 10. The CDR3 runs 17 residues. The germline V gene has CDR1 SGHNT and CDR2 YYREEE (reference sequence). The CDR3 region has the DNA TGTGCCAGCAGCTTGGGCGGGAGTTATATGGTGAAAAACATTCAGTACTTC. Residues: CASSLGGSYMVKNIQYF.

In its sample, this clonotype was seen a few times. The rearrangement joins TRBV3-1 to TRBJ2-5, with D possibly matching TRBD2 (6 bases). The CDR3 contains 16 residues. CDR1 is LGHDT, CDR2 YNNKEL, per germline (reference sequence). V was trimmed by 4 bases and J by 2 bases, leaving 17 bases between them. The chain's CDR3 is CASSPGGGRIQETQYF. The CDR3 DNA is TGTGCCAGCAGCCCCGGCGGTGGGAGGATTCAAGAGACCCAGTACTTC.

This clonotype was detected ten times or more. The rearrangement links TRBV28 to TRBJ1-2; D is undetermined. Looked up from germline, CDR1 is MDHEN and CDR2 is SYDVKM. Trimming removed 5 bases at V and 7 bases at J, with 14 bases between. The CDR3 totals 13 residues. The CDR3: CASSMVGEAGYTF. CDR3 DNA sequence: TGTGCCAGCAGTATGGTCGGGGAAGCTGGCTACACCTTC.

The rearrangement links TRBV5-5 to TRBJ2-1; the D call may be TRBD1 or TRBD2 (5 bases each). CDR3 length: 13 amino acids. Germline lookup yields CDR1 SGHKS and CDR2 YYEKEE (reference sequence). V was pared by 6 bases and J by 9 bases, with 16 bases between. In nucleotides, the CDR3 is TGTGCCAGCACCTCAGGGACGTGGACTGAGCAGTTCTTC. Protein product: CASTSGTWTEQFF.

In its sample, this clonotype was seen many times. The chain is built from TRBV2 and TRBJ1-4; TRBD1 matches at 8 bases. Germline V gene data show CDR1 as SNHLY and CDR2 as FYNNEI. The CDR3 runs 16 residues. The J segment lost 10 bases and the V segment lost 3 bases, leaving 13 bases of the junction unmatched. CDR3 sequence reads: CASSDKTGTGSAKLFF. The DNA for the CDR3 is TGTGCCAGCAGTGATAAAACCGGGACAGGCTCGGCAAAACTGTTTTTT. The full variable domain, completed using reference TRBV2 and TRBJ1-4, is EPEVTQTPSHQVTQMGQEVILRCVPISNHLYFYWYRQILGQKVEFLVSFYNNEISEKSEIFDDQFSVERPDGSNFTLKIRSTKLEDSAMYFCASSDKTGTGSAKLFFGSGTQLSVL.

This chain uses TRBV5-1 with TRBJ2-3; D not certain. Trimming pared 0 bases from V and 7 bases from J, leaving 3 bases between. The CDR3 loop spans 11 amino acids. Germline loops: CDR1 SGHRS, CDR2 YFSETQ. CDR3: CASSLDYTQYF. The CDR3 DNA follows: TGCGCCAGCAGCTTGGATTATACGCAGTATTTT.

The V gene is TRBV6-1, the J gene TRBJ2-2, with D possibly TRBD2 on 5 matching bases. CDR1 and CDR2 from the germline V gene are MNHNS and SASEGT. The CDR3 extends over 15 amino acids. V was shortened by 6 bases and J by 3 bases, with 14 bases between the two germline ends. The CDR3 DNA follows: TGTGCCAGCAGGGGGTGGGAGACCGACACCGGGGAGCTGTTTTTT. Its translation is CASRGWETDTGELFF.

This clonotype was counted many times. Written as DNA, the CDR3 is TGTGCCAGCAGTTATACACAGGGGATAGCTTTCTTT. The encoded protein is CASSYTQGIAFF. This chain joins TRBV7-9 and TRBJ1-1; 7 nucleotides line up with TRBD1. There are 12 residues in the CDR3. The V and J ends lost 6 bases and 10 bases, in that order; junction bases with no gene match: 8. Germline V CDR1 and CDR2: SEHNR, FQNEAQ (reference sequence). The entire variable domain, with the rest obtained from reference TRBV7-9 and TRBJ1-1, is as follows: DTGVSQNPRHKITKRGQNVTFRCDPISEHNRLYWYRQTLGQGPEFLTYFQNEAQLEKSRLLSDRFSAERPKGSFSTLEIQRTEQGDSAMYLCASSYTQGIAFFGQGTRLTVV.

This clonotype was counted many times. The chain combines TRBV7-7 with TRBJ2-2; 14 bases are shared with TRBD2. This CDR3 spans 18 amino acids. The germline gives CDR1 SSHAT, CDR2 FNYEAQ (reference sequence). The CDR3 DNA reads as TGTGCTAGCTCGGACGGGACTAGCGGGAGTCGTGACACCGGGGAGCTGTTTTTT. Translation gives CASSDGTSGSRDTGELFF.

There are many counts of this clonotype. The chain links TRBV28 to TRBJ1-2, with 8 nucleotides matching TRBD1. The CDR3 totals 13 residues. The trim removed 5 bases at V and 6 bases at J, leaving 5 bases unmatched. From germline, CDR1 is MDHEN and CDR2 SYDVKM. CDR3 nucleotide sequence: TGTGCCAGCAGTCCGGGGACAGGCCATGGCTACACCTTC. Protein product: CASSPGTGHGYTF.

This sequence joins TRBV15 and TRBJ2-1; 10 positions agree with TRBD2. The junction had 6 bases not matched to a gene; V was cut back by 3 bases and J by 10 bases. Germline V gene sequence: CDR1 LNHNV, CDR2 YYDKDF (reference sequence). This CDR3 region has 14 residues. CDR3 sequence reads: CATSSASGRNEQFF. The CDR3 DNA follows: TGTGCCACCAGCAGTGCTAGCGGGAGAAACGAGCAGTTCTTC.

This clonotype was observed at least ten times. V and J are TRBV27 and TRBJ1-1; D possibly corresponds to TRBD1 (5 bases). The V end was cut by 3 bases, the J end by 0 bases, with 8 bases between. This CDR3 has 14 residues. The germline gives CDR1 MNHEY, CDR2 SMNVEV (reference sequence). The CDR3: CASSFDRLNTEAFF. In DNA, the CDR3 is TGTGCCAGCAGTTTCGACAGATTGAACACTGAAGCTTTCTTT.

The sample holds a few counts of this clonotype. The chain couples TRBV20-1 to TRBJ2-5, with no clear D. Germline lookup yields CDR1 DFQATT and CDR2 SNEGSKA (reference sequence). The CDR3 runs 10 residues. The V end was cut by 1 base, the J end by 5 bases, with 2 bases between. Written as DNA, the CDR3 is TGCAGTGCTAGAGTGGAGACCCAGTACTTC. Translating gives CSARVETQYF.